The source of this T cell receptor beta chain is a study of vaccination and CD4 T cells after COVID-19. Treatment: approximately nine-day PBMC culture with coronavirus spike peptide pools or control peptides (ViraFEST assay). The Oncomine TCR Beta short-read assay sequenced DNA from cultured CD4+ T cells. TCRdb processed the PCR reads anew with MiXCR; each CDR3 protein has one entry. The sample has some 14,000 distinct CDR3 sequences, over 45% seen once. Germline CDR1 and CDR2: SQVTM and ANQGSEA. CDR3 length: 15 amino acids. Trimming removed 3 bases from V and 2 bases from J, with 16 bases in between. This clonotype is deemed medium-sized. Its target is not known.

The sequence was obtained from a human donor who had recovered from COVID-19. The gene calls are TRBV29-1 and TRBJ1-1; D call uncertain. The sequencing used CD4+ T cells from blood, cultured in vitro, collected before SARS-CoV-2 vaccination. CDR3 nucleotide sequence: TGCAGCGTTGACTCCGCCCGTGTGAAAAACACTGAAGCTTTCTTT. Translating it yields CSVDSARVKNTEAFF.